Listed here are 12 T cell receptor beta chains from one sample, sequenced in a study of blood T cell repertoires in COVID-19. Clones were sequenced by immunoSEQ multiplex PCR, and TCRdb holds only the in-frame ones, with some missing. This sample yields about 60,000 clones, of which roughly 88% are seen a single time; about 4.9% belongs to the top ten. Sequenced: peripheral blood. These receptor sequences come from a man in his sixties with acute or convalescent COVID-19.

The V gene is TRBV6-5, the J gene TRBJ1-1; TRBD1 agrees at 8 bases. Germline V gene sequence: CDR1 MNHEY, CDR2 SVGAGI. J lost 5 bases, V lost 8 bases, and 10 bases had no gene match. The CDR3 spans 14 residues. CDR3 DNA sequence: TGTGCCAGCCGATTCGACAGGGGAGGGACTGAAGCTTTCTTT. The encoded protein is CASRFDRGGTEAFF.

The chain employs TRBV19 and TRBJ1-5; 9 positions agree with TRBD1. The V and J ends lost 0 bases and 6 bases, in that order; junction bases with no gene match: 15. The V gene's germline CDR1 is LNHDA and CDR2 SQIVND (reference sequence). The CDR3 loop spans 19 amino acids. The CDR3 loop reads CASSIDLEGWDRDGQPQHF. DNA for the CDR3: TGTGCCAGTAGTATAGATCTTGAGGGTTGGGACAGGGATGGTCAGCCCCAGCATTTT.

This clone was observed a few times. This rearrangement joins TRBV18 to TRBJ1-4, with D possibly being TRBD1 (6 bases). V was shortened by 0 bases and J by 5 bases, with 16 bases between the two germline ends. The CDR3 contains 17 residues. Looked up from germline, CDR1 is KGHSH and CDR2 is LQKENI. The CDR3 bases are TGTGCCAGCTCACCACCGGCTCAGGGGAAGGGGAATGAAAAACTGTTTTTT. As protein: CASSPPAQGKGNEKLFF.

This clone has just one count. The CDR3: CASSLGQGEVTQYF. The CDR3 DNA sequence: TGTGCCAGCAGCTTAGGGCAGGGTGAGGTGACCCAGTACTTC. This chain links TRBV11-2 with TRBJ2-5, with TRBD1 as a possible D gene (5 bases). Germline CDR1 and CDR2: SGHAT and FQNNGV. CDR3 length equals 14 residues. The V end lost 1 base, the J end lost 7 bases, and 13 bases lay between the germline ends.

The V and J genes are TRBV27 and TRBJ1-6, with 10 nucleotides matching TRBD1. Germline trimming cut 5 bases from V and 7 bases from J; bases unmatched to any gene: 11. Germline lookup yields CDR1 MNHEY and CDR2 SMNVEV (reference sequence). CDR3 length: 17 residues. For the CDR3, the DNA is TGTGCCAGCAGTCCCCGGACAGGGGGAAGGGGAAATTCACCCCTCCACTTT. It codes for CASSPRTGGRGNSPLHF.

The chain uses TRBV19 and TRBJ1-2; 7 bases align to TRBD1. Germline values: CDR1 LNHDA, CDR2 SQIVND (reference sequence). The CDR3 sequence is 13 residues long. Trimming took 6 bases from V and 6 from J; bases not matched to a gene: 7. The CDR3 region has the DNA TGTGCCAGTAGAACCGGGACAGCACATGGCTACACCTTC. This gives the protein CASRTGTAHGYTF.

The gene calls are TRBV7-9 and TRBJ2-1; 7 nucleotides agree with TRBD2. CDR3 length: 11 amino acids. Germline CDR1 SEHNR, CDR2 FQNEAQ (reference sequence). Trimming cost V 5 bases and J 14 bases; bases outside gene matches: 6. The CDR3 spells CASSERDYEFF. CDR3 bases: TGTGCCAGCAGCGAACGGGACTATGAGTTCTTC.

The chain has TRBV7-9 and TRBJ2-1; the match to TRBD2 covers 7 bases. CDR1 SEHNR and CDR2 FQNEAQ come from the germline V gene (reference sequence). V shed 7 bases and J 3 bases; nucleotides not matched to a gene: 6. CDR3 length: 14 amino acids. CDR3 DNA sequence: TGTGCCAGCATTCCGGGACTAAGCTACAATGAGCAGTTCTTC. It translates to CASIPGLSYNEQFF.

The chain recombines TRBV28 with TRBJ1-4, with D unresolved. Germline CDR1 is MDHEN and CDR2 is SYDVKM. The CDR3 covers 13 residues. V was shortened by 9 bases and J by 2 bases, with 10 bases between the two germline ends. The CDR3 loop is CASTSQTNEKLFF. DNA for the CDR3: TGTGCCAGTACCTCCCAGACTAATGAAAAACTGTTTTTT.

The chain links TRBV24-1 to TRBJ1-1, with a weak D call TRBD1 (6 bases). Per the germline V gene, CDR1 is KGHDR and CDR2 is SFDVKD. The CDR3 is 12 amino acids. Trimming removed 2 bases from V and 8 bases from J, with 8 bases in between. DNA of the CDR3: TGTGCCACCAGTGATTCTACAGGGGAAGCTTTCTTT. Its translation is CATSDSTGEAFF.

The CDR3 nucleotides are TGTGCCAGTAGTATAAGGGTACAGGTTACGCGTAGCAATCAGCCCCAGCATTTT. It is translated as CASSIRVQVTRSNQPQHF. V gene TRBV19 combines with J gene TRBJ1-5; D may be TRBD1 (5 bases). CDR3 length equals 18 residues. Germline V gene data show CDR1 as LNHDA and CDR2 as SQIVND (reference sequence). V lost 2 bases, J lost 0 bases, and 17 bases lay in between. Full variable domain (outside the CDR3, taken from reference TRBV19 and TRBJ1-5): DGGITQSPKYLFRKEGQNVTLSCEQNLNHDAMYWYRQDPGQGLRLIYYSQIVNDFQKGDIAEGYSVSREKKESFPLTVTSAQKNPTAFYLCASSIRVQVTRSNQPQHFGDGTRLSIL.

CDR3 amino acids: CASSQMDRGTEAFF. The DNA of the CDR3 is TGTGCCAGCAGCCAGATGGACAGGGGGACTGAAGCTTTCTTT. The chain has TRBV3-1 (or the pseudogene TRBV3-2) and TRBJ1-1; 10 positions match TRBD1. This CDR3 comprises 14 residues. Per germline, CDR1 LGHDT and CDR2 YNNKEL (reference sequence). Unmatched junction bases numbered 3, after V lost 3 bases and J lost 5 bases.